These 2 T cell receptor beta chains were sequenced from one sample in a study of T-cell reconstitution after alpha-beta-depleted transplantation in children. Construction of the TCRbeta library involved unique molecular identifiers. TCRdb re-called the PCR reads through MiXCR, storing one row per CDR3 protein. This sample has approximately 400,000 distinct CDR3 sequences, with around 16% found just once. Material: PBMCs, mostly from graft donor cells, obtained 360 days after TCRalphabeta/CD19-depleted stem cell transplant. The receptors come from a boy under two years old who had a stem cell transplant for Wiskott-Aldrich syndrome, so the T cells may come from the graft donor.

A note on this clonotype: A much larger clone differs from this one at a single base, so this may be a read error. The chain couples TRBV2 to TRBJ2-1; no clear D. This CDR3 has 14 amino acids. Germline V gene lookup returns CDR1 SNHLY and CDR2 FYNNEI. The CDR3, as DNA: TGTGCCGGCAGTGAAGCGCGTTCCTACAATGAGCAGTTCTTC. Its translation is CAGSEARSYNEQFF.

This clonotype was observed a few times. This chain connects TRBV6-2 or TRBV6-3 to TRBJ2-7; D gene unclear. Germline assignment: CDR1 MNHEY and CDR2 SVGEGT. CDR3 length: 13 amino acids. Trimming pared 0 bases from V and 6 bases from J, leaving 9 bases between. For the CDR3, the DNA is TGTGCCAGCAGTTACTCAATAACGGCCGAGCAGTACTTC. It specifies CASSYSITAEQYF.